This is a list of T cell receptor beta chains from one sample in a study of OX40 agonist ivuxolimab in advanced cancers. The assay was immunoSEQ multiplex PCR, and TCRdb's table has in-frame clones only and misses some. The sample shows 27,000 or so clones, about 80% of them seen only once. The sample in question was CD4+ or CD8+ T cells sorted from blood, obtained in a trial of the OX40 agonist ivuxolimab. All receptors derive from an adult with an advanced solid tumor such as melanoma, head and neck, liver or kidney cancer. The CDR3 runs from the conserved cysteine through the conserved F or W. The order of the fields is CDR3 DNA, CDR3 protein, D gene, V gene, clone size, J gene. A D gene is named only where the DNA matches it firmly. The size field is filled for only some rows; it gives once, few, many or a size class.

CDR3nt: TGTGCCATCAGTGAGGGGGACTATGGCTACACCTTC; CDR3aa: CAISEGDYGYTF; d_gene: NA; v_gene: TRBV10-3; abundance: NA; j_gene: TRBJ1-2
CDR3nt: TGTGCCAGCAGCTCAACTCTAGCGGGGGTGTACAATGAGCAGTTCTTC; CDR3aa: CASSSTLAGVYNEQFF; d_gene: TRBD2; v_gene: TRBV7-9; abundance: NA; j_gene: TRBJ2-1
CDR3nt: TGTGCCAGCAGTGAAAGAGGGGGACTAGCGGGGATGAGGCAAGAGACCCAGTACTTC; CDR3aa: CASSERGGLAGMRQETQYF; d_gene: TRBD2; v_gene: TRBV6-1; abundance: NA; j_gene: TRBJ2-5
CDR3nt: TGTGCCAGCAGTCTGTGGTCCAACTATGGCTACACCTTC; CDR3aa: CASSLWSNYGYTF; d_gene: NA; v_gene: TRBV27; abundance: few; j_gene: TRBJ1-2
CDR3nt: TGTGCCAGCAGTTCCCGGGGAGTCTACGAGCAGTACTTC; CDR3aa: CASSSRGVYEQYF; d_gene: NA; v_gene: TRBV27; abundance: NA; j_gene: TRBJ2-7
CDR3nt: TGTGCCAGCACCTGGAGAATTAATAGCAATCAGCCCCAGCATTTT; CDR3aa: CASTWRINSNQPQHF; d_gene: NA; v_gene: TRBV2; abundance: NA; j_gene: TRBJ1-5
CDR3nt: TGTGCCAGCAGCCCGAACCGGGGGGGACGCACAGATACGCAGTATTTT; CDR3aa: CASSPNRGGRTDTQYF; d_gene: TRBD2; v_gene: TRBV11-2; abundance: NA; j_gene: TRBJ2-3
CDR3nt: TGTGCCAGCAGCTTATCGGGGGCCCCCTCCGATGAGCAGTTCTTC; CDR3aa: CASSLSGAPSDEQFF; d_gene: NA; v_gene: TRBV7-6; abundance: NA; j_gene: TRBJ2-1
CDR3nt: TGTGCCAGCAGCTTACAGACAGCCTACGAGCAGTACTTC; CDR3aa: CASSLQTAYEQYF; d_gene: NA; v_gene: TRBV11-2; abundance: NA; j_gene: TRBJ2-7
CDR3nt: TGTGCCAGCAGTCAATCCGGGACAGGGGTAAGTCAGCCCCAGCATTTT; CDR3aa: CASSQSGTGVSQPQHF; d_gene: TRBD1; v_gene: TRBV5-5; abundance: once; j_gene: TRBJ1-5
CDR3nt: TGCAGCGCCGGGCCAAACAATGAGCAGTTCTTC; CDR3aa: CSAGPNNEQFF; d_gene: NA; v_gene: TRBV29-1; abundance: NA; j_gene: TRBJ2-1
CDR3nt: TGTGCCAGCAGCTTGTCGGGGGACACCTACGAGCAGTACTTC; CDR3aa: CASSLSGDTYEQYF; d_gene: NA; v_gene: TRBV5-4; abundance: NA; j_gene: TRBJ2-7
CDR3nt: TGTGCCAGCAGTTACGGTGGGGGCATGGGCTACACCTTC; CDR3aa: CASSYGGGMGYTF; d_gene: NA; v_gene: TRBV6-5; abundance: NA; j_gene: TRBJ1-2
CDR3nt: TGTGCCAGCAGCTTAGGACAGGGAAGGACAGATACGCAGTATTTT; CDR3aa: CASSLGQGRTDTQYF; d_gene: TRBD1; v_gene: TRBV7-9; abundance: NA; j_gene: TRBJ2-3
CDR3nt: TGCAGCGTTGAAGGACGCGTTTTTAGCGGGGCTAGCACAGATACGCAGTATTTT; CDR3aa: CSVEGRVFSGASTDTQYF; d_gene: TRBD2; v_gene: TRBV29-1; abundance: NA; j_gene: TRBJ2-3
CDR3nt: TGTGCCAGCAGTGCAACGACAGGGATGACAGATACGCAGTATTTT; CDR3aa: CASSATTGMTDTQYF; d_gene: TRBD1; v_gene: TRBV6-1; abundance: NA; j_gene: TRBJ2-3
CDR3nt: TGCGCCAGCAGCCAAGGGACAGGGGATAATTCACCCCTCCACTTT; CDR3aa: CASSQGTGDNSPLHF; d_gene: TRBD1; v_gene: TRBV5-1; abundance: few; j_gene: TRBJ1-6
CDR3nt: TGCAGCGTTGAATCGCAGGGTGGCTACACCTTC; CDR3aa: CSVESQGGYTF; d_gene: NA; v_gene: TRBV29-1; abundance: NA; j_gene: TRBJ1-2
CDR3nt: TGTGCCAGCAGTTCTGCAGGGGCGGCAGATACGCAGTATTTT; CDR3aa: CASSSAGAADTQYF; d_gene: NA; v_gene: TRBV27; abundance: NA; j_gene: TRBJ2-3
CDR3nt: TGTGCCAGCAGTTTTGGACAGGGGGCTGGCTATGGCTACACCTTC; CDR3aa: CASSFGQGAGYGYTF; d_gene: TRBD1; v_gene: TRBV27; abundance: NA; j_gene: TRBJ1-2
CDR3nt: TGCGCCAGCAGCCCCCAGGGACGGAACGATGAAGCTTTCTTT; CDR3aa: CASSPQGRNDEAFF; d_gene: NA; v_gene: TRBV4-1; abundance: NA; j_gene: TRBJ1-1
CDR3nt: TGTGCCAGCAGCTTAGATGATAACTCCTACAATGAGCAGTTCTTC; CDR3aa: CASSLDDNSYNEQFF; d_gene: NA; v_gene: TRBV7-6; abundance: NA; j_gene: TRBJ2-1
CDR3nt: TGTGCCAGCAACGTGGACAGAGGGTACATGAACACTGAAGCTTTCTTT; CDR3aa: CASNVDRGYMNTEAFF; d_gene: NA; v_gene: TRBV27; abundance: NA; j_gene: TRBJ1-1
CDR3nt: TGTGCCAGCAGTTACACTAGCGGGGAAGAGACCCAGTACTTC; CDR3aa: CASSYTSGEETQYF; d_gene: TRBD2; v_gene: TRBV27; abundance: NA; j_gene: TRBJ2-5
CDR3nt: TGCAGCGTCGTACTTCTATCAGCTAGCACAGATACGCAGTATTTT; CDR3aa: CSVVLLSASTDTQYF; d_gene: NA; v_gene: TRBV29-1; abundance: once; j_gene: TRBJ2-3
CDR3nt: TGTGCCAGCAGTGAAGTACCCGGGGTCAACTACGAGCAGTACTTC; CDR3aa: CASSEVPGVNYEQYF; d_gene: NA; v_gene: TRBV2; abundance: NA; j_gene: TRBJ2-7
CDR3nt: TGTGCCAGCAGCTCCCAGTACAATGAGCAGTTCTTC; CDR3aa: CASSSQYNEQFF; d_gene: NA; v_gene: TRBV13; abundance: NA; j_gene: TRBJ2-1
CDR3nt: TGTGCCAGCAGCTTAGCGCCCGGGAGCTATGGCTACACCTTC; CDR3aa: CASSLAPGSYGYTF; d_gene: NA; v_gene: TRBV7-8; abundance: NA; j_gene: TRBJ1-2
CDR3nt: TGTGCCAGCAGCAACTCCCGGACAGACTACAATGAGCAGTTCTTC; CDR3aa: CASSNSRTDYNEQFF; d_gene: NA; v_gene: TRBV7-9; abundance: NA; j_gene: TRBJ2-1
CDR3nt: TGTGCCAGCAGCGCCGGGACAGGAAGCACAGATACGCAGTATTTT; CDR3aa: CASSAGTGSTDTQYF; d_gene: TRBD1; v_gene: TRBV11-1; abundance: NA; j_gene: TRBJ2-3
CDR3nt: TGTGCCAGCAGCTCCCCTGTCAGGGATGGCTACACCTTC; CDR3aa: CASSSPVRDGYTF; d_gene: NA; v_gene: TRBV7-9; abundance: NA; j_gene: TRBJ1-2
CDR3nt: TGTGCCAGCATTACCAAGGGGGGGCGTGAAGCTTTCTTT; CDR3aa: CASITKGGREAFF; d_gene: NA; v_gene: TRBV6-1; abundance: NA; j_gene: TRBJ1-1
CDR3nt: TGTGCCAGCAGCCCCCCGAGCGGCGGCACAGATACGCAGTATTTT; CDR3aa: CASSPPSGGTDTQYF; d_gene: NA; v_gene: TRBV13; abundance: NA; j_gene: TRBJ2-3
CDR3nt: TGTGCCAGCAGCAACCCTGCGGCGGGGGGCACAGATACGCAGTATTTT; CDR3aa: CASSNPAAGGTDTQYF; d_gene: TRBD2; v_gene: TRBV11-2; abundance: NA; j_gene: TRBJ2-3
CDR3nt: TGTGCCACCCGCCGAGACAGGGGGAGCTACGAGCAGTACTTC; CDR3aa: CATRRDRGSYEQYF; d_gene: TRBD1; v_gene: TRBV28; abundance: NA; j_gene: TRBJ2-7
CDR3nt: TGCGCCAGCACCGAAGGGGTCTATCTGTACTTC; CDR3aa: CASTEGVYLYF; d_gene: NA; v_gene: TRBV10-2; abundance: NA; j_gene: TRBJ2-7
CDR3nt: TGTGCCAGCAGCCCAACGACGTTCCCTGAGCAGTTCTTC; CDR3aa: CASSPTTFPEQFF; d_gene: NA; v_gene: TRBV7-8; abundance: NA; j_gene: TRBJ2-1
CDR3nt: TGCAGCGTTGAGGGCGGGGGGACCTCTCTGTGGTCAGATACGCAGTATTTT; CDR3aa: CSVEGGGTSLWSDTQYF; d_gene: TRBD2; v_gene: TRBV29-1; abundance: NA; j_gene: TRBJ2-3
CDR3nt: TGTGCCAGCAGCCCTCTTGGGGAGACCCAGTACTTC; CDR3aa: CASSPLGETQYF; d_gene: NA; v_gene: TRBV4-2; abundance: NA; j_gene: TRBJ2-5
CDR3nt: TGTGCCAGTAGCAAGGGAAGTACTGAAGCTTTCTTT; CDR3aa: CASSKGSTEAFF; d_gene: NA; v_gene: TRBV19; abundance: NA; j_gene: TRBJ1-1
CDR3nt: TGTGCCAGCAGTGAAGCAGGGCGGAGCACAGATACGCAGTATTTT; CDR3aa: CASSEAGRSTDTQYF; d_gene: NA; v_gene: TRBV2; abundance: NA; j_gene: TRBJ2-3
CDR3nt: TGTGCCAGCAGTTGGGCATTAGAAGGGGCCCCCTACGAGCAGTACTTC; CDR3aa: CASSWALEGAPYEQYF; d_gene: NA; v_gene: TRBV6-5; abundance: NA; j_gene: TRBJ2-7
CDR3nt: TGTGCCAGCAGTTATGAGACTACCCGGGAGACCCAGTACTTC; CDR3aa: CASSYETTRETQYF; d_gene: NA; v_gene: TRBV6-5; abundance: NA; j_gene: TRBJ2-5
CDR3nt: TGCGCCAGCAGCCCCGGACACCTTAGCAATCAGCCCCAGCATTTT; CDR3aa: CASSPGHLSNQPQHF; d_gene: NA; v_gene: TRBV4-1; abundance: NA; j_gene: TRBJ1-5
CDR3nt: TGCGCCAGCAGGCCCGCAGCTAGCGGGACGAGCTACGAGCAGTACTTC; CDR3aa: CASRPAASGTSYEQYF; d_gene: TRBD2; v_gene: TRBV4-1; abundance: NA; j_gene: TRBJ2-7
CDR3nt: TGTGCCAGTAGTCCGGGCGGGGGATACAATGAGCAGTTCTTC; CDR3aa: CASSPGGGYNEQFF; d_gene: TRBD2; v_gene: TRBV19; abundance: few; j_gene: TRBJ2-1
CDR3nt: TGTGCCACCCTACCCGGGGGCGGTTTTGGTTCACCCCTCCACTTT; CDR3aa: CATLPGGGFGSPLHF; d_gene: NA; v_gene: TRBV27; abundance: NA; j_gene: TRBJ1-6
CDR3nt: TGCGCCAGCACGGACAGGGACGCCGGGGAGCTGTTTTTT; CDR3aa: CASTDRDAGELFF; d_gene: TRBD1; v_gene: TRBV10-2; abundance: NA; j_gene: TRBJ2-2
CDR3nt: TGTGCCAGCAGCGTCGGGGGGGGTATCTGGAATGAGCAGTTCTTC; CDR3aa: CASSVGGGIWNEQFF; d_gene: TRBD2; v_gene: TRBV9; abundance: NA; j_gene: TRBJ2-1
CDR3nt: TGTGCCAGCAGTGACTCCGGGGAGGATACGCAGTATTTT; CDR3aa: CASSDSGEDTQYF; d_gene: NA; v_gene: TRBV6-4; abundance: once; j_gene: TRBJ2-3